The 22 T cell receptor beta chains below come from one sample, sequenced in a study of cytomegalovirus exposure and HLA in healthy donors. Assay: immunoSEQ multiplex PCR; the TCRdb copy retains only in-frame clones and omits some. Of about 130,000 clones listed, about 90% are singletons. Sequenced material: PBMCs. Every receptor here comes from a man between 25 and 39 years old in good health and CMV-seronegative.

As regards this clone: At one end, the junction sequence differs from germline, possibly due to a read error. This rearrangement joins TRBV5-1 to TRBJ1-2, with 8 bases fitting TRBD1. CDR1 is SGHRS and CDR2 is YFSETQ in the germline V gene. The CDR3 sequence is 13 residues long. The CDR3 nucleotides read TGCGCCAGCAGCACCAAGGGACAGGTTTATTCGGACTTC. Amino acid sequence: CASSTKGQVYSDF.

The V gene is TRBV11-3, the J gene TRBJ2-7; 8 bases map to TRBD1. The CDR3 totals 14 residues. Unmatched junction bases numbered 9, after V lost 5 bases and J lost 6 bases. Germline CDR1 SGHNT, CDR2 YENEEA. The CDR3 reads CASSAGQASSEQYF. CDR3 sequence (DNA): TGTGCCAGCAGCGCGGGACAGGCGTCAAGCGAGCAGTACTTC.

V usage is TRBV7-2 and J usage is TRBJ2-7; tentatively, D is TRBD1 (6 bases). Germline-derived CDR1 and CDR2 are SGHTA and FQGNSA. This CDR3 contains 14 residues. V gave up 1 base and J gave up 1 base, with 8 bases separating them. For the CDR3, the DNA is TGTGCCAGCAGCTTAGGGACAGCATCCTACGAGCAGTACTTC. This encodes CASSLGTASYEQYF.

The V call is TRBV9, the J call TRBJ2-1; TRBD2 matches 12 bases. Trimming cost V 0 bases and J 3 bases; bases outside gene matches: 10. The CDR3 loop spans 19 amino acids. Germline V gene sequence: CDR1 SGDLS, CDR2 YYNGEE. The CDR3 nucleotides read TGTGCCAGCAGCGTAGTTCCTAGCGGGAGGGGCAGTATCTACAATGAGCAGTTCTTC. Encoded protein: CASSVVPSGRGSIYNEQFF.

This clone has only one observation. The chain combines TRBV27 with TRBJ2-5, with TRBD1 matching 10 bases. Germline V gene sequence: CDR1 MNHEY, CDR2 SMNVEV (reference sequence). This CDR3 contains 16 residues. The V segment lost 5 bases and the J segment 4 bases; nucleotides outside the gene matches: 10. Written as DNA, the CDR3 is TGTGCCAGCAGTCCCAGGACAGGGGGAGGGGGAGAGACCCAGTACTTC. Translated, it gives CASSPRTGGGGETQYF.

This chain uses TRBV18 with TRBJ1-1, with TRBD1 matching over 7 bases. Trimming at V came to 0 bases and at J to 2 bases, leaving 6 bases not matched to a gene. There are 16 residues in the CDR3. In germline, CDR1 is KGHSH, CDR2 LQKENI. The CDR3 sequence: CASSPPGTALNTEAFF. In DNA, the CDR3 is TGTGCCAGCTCACCACCGGGGACAGCCTTAAACACTGAAGCTTTCTTT.

The V call is TRBV13, the J call TRBJ1-5, with D unresolved. The CDR3 sequence is 13 residues long. From germline, CDR1 is PRHDT and CDR2 FYEKMQ (reference sequence). Trimming stripped 2 bases from V and 7 bases from J, with 9 bases between. The CDR3 protein is CASSLSSEQPQHF. The CDR3 nucleotides are TGTGCCAGCAGCTTAAGCTCTGAACAGCCCCAGCATTTT.

This sequence joins TRBV7-8 and TRBJ2-5; tentative D call: TRBD1 (5 bases). The CDR3 is 14 residues long. CDR1 and CDR2 (germline): SGHVS, FQNEAQ. The V end lost 5 bases, the J end lost 3 bases, and 13 bases lay between the germline ends. CDR3 nucleotides: TGTGCCAGCAGCCCCGCGGCGGACAAAGAGACCCAGTACTTC. Translated: CASSPAADKETQYF.

The chain carries TRBV5-4 and TRBJ1-5; 7 nucleotides line up with TRBD1. V lost 1 base and J lost 6; bases outside the gene matches: 7. CDR3 length equals 15 residues. The germline V gene encodes CDR1 SGHNT and CDR2 YYREEE (reference sequence). In DNA, the CDR3 is TGTGCCAGCAGCTTGCAGGGGGTTCTAGGTCAGCCCCAGCATTTT. This gives the protein CASSLQGVLGQPQHF.

This sequence joins TRBV14 and TRBJ1-4; possibly TRBD1 for D (6 bases). Germline CDR1 reads SGHDN; CDR2 reads FVKESK. The CDR3 sequence is 15 residues long. V lost 1 base, J lost 4 bases, and 10 bases lay in between. This CDR3 is CASSQVGTLNEKLFF. DNA for the CDR3: TGTGCCAGCAGCCAAGTGGGGACACTTAATGAAAAACTGTTTTTT.

V and J are TRBV11-2 and TRBJ2-3, with no clear D. The CDR3 covers 14 residues. Trimming took off 3 bases at V and 2 bases at J, with 9 bases between the two ends. Looked up from germline, CDR1 is SGHAT and CDR2 is FQNNGV. The CDR3 DNA sequence: TGTGCCAGCAGCTTGGCCCAAAACACAGATACGCAGTATTTT. It yields the protein CASSLAQNTDTQYF. The full variable domain, completed using reference TRBV11-2 and TRBJ2-3, is EAGVAQSPRYKIIEKRQSVAFWCNPISGHATLYWYQQILGQGPKLLIQFQNNGVVDDSQLPKDRFSAERLKGVDSTLKIQPAKLEDSAVYLCASSLAQNTDTQYFGPGTRLTVL.

This clone turned up a few times. This chain connects TRBV6-4 to TRBJ2-1; TRBD2 matches at 8 bases. The germline CDR1 and CDR2 sequences are MRHNA and SNTAGT. With V trimmed by 2 bases and J by 8 bases, 8 bases remained unmatched. The CDR3 loop spans 15 amino acids. The CDR3 DNA is TGTGCCAGCAGTGACGAACCGGGAGGGCGGGATGAGCAGTTCTTC. This gives the protein CASSDEPGGRDEQFF.

The V and J genes are TRBV11-3 and TRBJ2-7; D is unclear. Trimming left V 0 bases short and J 4 bases short, with 13 bases between. The CDR3 length is 15 residues. Germline V gives CDR1 SGHNT, CDR2 YENEEA. The CDR3 protein is CASSLDGTEYYEQYF. The CDR3 DNA sequence: TGTGCCAGCAGCTTAGACGGTACGGAGTATTACGAGCAGTACTTC.

V and J are TRBV28 and TRBJ2-1, with TRBD2 matching over 11 bases. The germline V gene has CDR1 MDHEN and CDR2 SYDVKM. Trimming removed 0 bases from V and 8 bases from J; junction bases left unmatched: 9. The CDR3 sequence is 17 residues long. CDR3 residues: CASSLWGLAEYSDEQFF. CDR3 DNA: TGTGCCAGCAGTTTATGGGGACTAGCGGAGTATTCTGATGAGCAGTTCTTC.

This chain uses TRBV6-5 with TRBJ1-2; a weak D match, TRBD1 (6 bases). Germline lookup yields CDR1 MNHEY and CDR2 SVGAGI. Trimming shortened V by 5 bases and J by 9 bases, and 22 bases separated the two germline ends. This CDR3 contains 15 residues. In DNA, the CDR3 is TGTGCCAGCAGTACAACTCGTACAGGGTTTTTAAGCTACACCTTC. It encodes CASSTTRTGFLSYTF.

This clone was found once. The chain employs TRBV19 and TRBJ1-1; TRBD1 might be the D (5 bases). The germline V and J ends were trimmed by 10 bases and 0 bases, with 15 bases remaining between them. The CDR3 runs to 14 residues. Germline loops: CDR1 LNHDA, CDR2 SQIVND (reference sequence). CDR3 amino acids: CATRQTLLNTEAFF. CDR3 bases: TGTGCCACCAGACAGACGCTGTTGAACACTGAAGCTTTCTTT.

This clone was seen only a few times. The rearrangement links TRBV7-2 to TRBJ1-5; 8 nucleotides align to TRBD1. The CDR3 covers 15 residues. Germline loops: CDR1 SGHTA, CDR2 FQGNSA. Germline trimming cut 1 base from V and 2 bases from J; bases unmatched to any gene: 1. The CDR3 region is CASSLETGGNQPQHF. CDR3 sequence (DNA): TGTGCCAGCAGCTTAGAGACAGGGGGCAATCAGCCCCAGCATTTT.

J is TRBJ2-2 and V is TRBV10-3; 14 nucleotides align to TRBD2. CDR3 length: 15 amino acids. The V gene end was trimmed by 7 bases and the J gene end by 6 bases; junction bases not matched to a gene: 4. Germline V lookup: CDR1 ENHRY, CDR2 SYGVKD. The CDR3 loop reads CAIKGTSGSAGELFF. The CDR3, as DNA: TGTGCCATCAAAGGGACTAGCGGGAGCGCCGGGGAGCTGTTTTTT.

V is TRBV6-4 and J is TRBJ1-2; D is perhaps TRBD1 (5 bases). The CDR3 consists of 13 residues. V was pared by 6 bases and J by 9 bases, with 17 bases between. Germline CDR1 MRHNA, CDR2 SNTAGT. The CDR3 coding sequence is TGTGCCAGCAGGGACACCGCGACTATGAGCTACACCTTC. Protein sequence: CASRDTATMSYTF.

J is TRBJ2-1 and V is TRBV5-1, with D unresolved. Germline values: CDR1 SGHRS, CDR2 YFSETQ. This CDR3 is built from 13 residues. Deletions cut 7 bases from V and 6 bases from J, with 14 bases between. CDR3 nucleotides: TGCGCCAGCCGACGCAACACGGGCAATGAGCAGTTCTTC. As protein: CASRRNTGNEQFF. Based on the CDR3 plus reference TRBV5-1 and TRBJ2-1, the full variable domain is KAGVTQTPRYLIKTRGQQVTLSCSPISGHRSVSWYQQTPGQGLQFLFEYFSETQRNKGNFPGRFSGRQFSNSRSEMNVSTLELGDSALYLCASRRNTGNEQFFGPGTRLTVL.

The chain is built from TRBV5-4 and TRBJ1-1; 8 nucleotides match TRBD1. Germline loops: CDR1 SGHNT, CDR2 YYREEE (reference sequence). This CDR3 is 14 amino acids long. The junction had 6 bases not matched to a gene; V was cut back by 3 bases and J by 5 bases. This CDR3 reads CASSSGQGTTEAFF. As DNA, the CDR3 is TGTGCCAGCAGCTCCGGACAGGGAACGACTGAAGCTTTCTTT.

Worth noting for this clone: This specimen includes other DNA sequences encoding the same CDR3. V usage is TRBV6-1 and J usage is TRBJ2-6, with 7 bases aligning to TRBD2. V trimming: 1 base; J trimming: 0 bases; junction bases outside the gene matches: 0. CDR3 size: 16 residues. Germline lookup yields CDR1 MNHNS and CDR2 SASEGT. The CDR3 DNA reads TGTGCCAGCAGTGAAGGGGGGGGCTCTGGGGCCAACGTCCTGACTTTC. This codes for CASSEGGGSGANVLTF.